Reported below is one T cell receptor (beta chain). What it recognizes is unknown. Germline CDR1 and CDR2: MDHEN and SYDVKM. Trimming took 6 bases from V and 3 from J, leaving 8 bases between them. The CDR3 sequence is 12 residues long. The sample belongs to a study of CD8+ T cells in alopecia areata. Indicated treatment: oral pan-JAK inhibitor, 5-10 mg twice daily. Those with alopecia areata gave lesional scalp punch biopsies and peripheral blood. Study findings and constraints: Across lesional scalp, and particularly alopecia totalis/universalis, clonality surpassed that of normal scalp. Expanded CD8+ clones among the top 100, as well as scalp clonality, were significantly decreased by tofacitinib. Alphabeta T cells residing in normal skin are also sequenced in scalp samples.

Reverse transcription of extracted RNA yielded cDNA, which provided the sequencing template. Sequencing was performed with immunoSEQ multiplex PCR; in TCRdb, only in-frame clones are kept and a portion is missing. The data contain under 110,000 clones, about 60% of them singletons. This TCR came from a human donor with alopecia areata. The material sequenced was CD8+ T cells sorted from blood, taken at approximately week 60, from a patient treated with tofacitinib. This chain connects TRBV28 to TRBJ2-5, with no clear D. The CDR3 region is CASSPLEETQYF. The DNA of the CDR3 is TGTGCCAGCAGCCCTCTCGAAGAGACCCAGTACTTC.